One and the same sample provided the 26 T cell receptor beta chains below, sequenced in a study of Tregs in tolerant kidney transplant recipients. Sequenced by immunoSEQ multiplex PCR; TCRdb stores in-frame clones only, minus some. The sample contains some 110,000 clones, about 91% of which appear only once. Input material: CD4+ T cells from blood. The receptors shown here come from a human donor in good health.

The chain recombines TRBV27 with TRBJ2-1, with 10 bases matching TRBD2. Trimming took 6 bases from V and 0 from J; bases not matched to a gene: 14. Germline loops: CDR1 MNHEY, CDR2 SMNVEV (reference sequence). The CDR3 has 19 amino acids. CDR3 DNA: TGTGCCAGCAGCCCTACCACGGGACTAGCGACCAGCTCCTACAATGAGCAGTTCTTC. This sequence encodes CASSPTTGLATSSYNEQFF.

J is TRBJ2-4 and V is TRBV5-4; 8 positions agree with TRBD1. CDR3 length: 13 residues. Germline V gene sequence: CDR1 SGHNT, CDR2 YYREEE (reference sequence). The junction had 5 bases not matched to a gene; V was cut back by 4 bases and J by 8 bases. The CDR3 nucleotides read TGTGCCAGCAGCGGCCACAGGGGGGACATTCAGTACTTC. This encodes CASSGHRGDIQYF.

The chain couples TRBV10-3 to TRBJ1-5, with 7 bases aligning to TRBD1. The CDR3 covers 13 residues. J gave up 9 bases and V 8 bases, and 10 bases lay outside the gene matches. Germline V gene sequence: CDR1 ENHRY, CDR2 SYGVKD. The DNA of the CDR3 is TGTGCCATCGCGGTCACAGGGGAAGTGCCCCAGCATTTT. Amino acids: CAIAVTGEVPQHF.

This chain uses TRBV5-4 with TRBJ1-1; no clear D gene. Trimming shortened V by 4 bases and J by 4 bases, and 14 bases separated the two germline ends. Germline lookup yields CDR1 SGHNT and CDR2 YYREEE (reference sequence). The length of the CDR3 is 14 residues. The CDR3 loop is CASSHPGESTEAFF. The CDR3 region has the DNA TGTGCCAGCAGCCACCCAGGTGAGAGCACTGAAGCTTTCTTT.

The chain joins TRBV18 to TRBJ2-7; D may correspond to TRBD1 or TRBD2 (5 bases each). Germline CDR1 and CDR2: KGHSH and LQKENI. CDR3 length equals 16 residues. Trimming took off 3 bases at V and 0 bases at J, with 15 bases between the two ends. In DNA, the CDR3 is TGTGCCAGCTCACCCCCAGGGACGGCCAGCTCCTACGAGCAGTACTTC. This translates into CASSPPGTASSYEQYF.

The chain recombines TRBV7-9 with TRBJ2-1, with TRBD2 identical over 8 bases. The CDR3 is made up of 15 amino acids. The germline V gene has CDR1 SEHNR and CDR2 FQNEAQ (reference sequence). The junction had 7 bases not matched to a gene; V was cut back by 5 bases and J by 4 bases. The CDR3 is CASSPQSGGYNEQFF. CDR3 nucleotides: TGTGCCAGCAGCCCTCAGAGCGGGGGTTACAATGAGCAGTTCTTC.

The V gene is TRBV11-2, the J gene TRBJ2-3, with 11 bases that match TRBD2. Germline V lookup: CDR1 SGHAT, CDR2 FQNNGV. The CDR3 length is 16 residues. The trim removed 5 bases at V and 0 bases at J, leaving 4 bases unmatched. The CDR3 DNA reads as TGTGCCAGCAGCCCACGACTAGCGGGGAGCACAGATACGCAGTATTTT. It yields the protein CASSPRLAGSTDTQYF.

The chain combines TRBV5-6 with TRBJ1-1; D remains unclear. The V end was cut by 4 bases, the J end by 2 bases, with 15 bases between. The CDR3 covers 15 residues. Germline lookup yields CDR1 SGHDT and CDR2 YYEEEE. The CDR3 sequence: CASSPTPNLNTEAFF. CDR3 DNA: TGTGCCAGCAGCCCTACACCCAACCTCAACACTGAAGCTTTCTTT. Drawing the rest from reference TRBV5-6 and TRBJ1-1, the complete variable domain is DAGVTQSPTHLIKTRGQQVTLRCSPKSGHDTVSWYQQALGQGPQFIFQYYEEEERQRGNFPDRFSGHQFPNYSSELNVNALLLGDSALYLCASSPTPNLNTEAFFGQGTRLTVV.

The chain employs TRBV5-1 and TRBJ2-2; tentatively, D is TRBD1 (5 bases). The CDR3 sequence is 15 residues long. V was shortened by 4 bases and J by 0 bases, with 10 bases between the two germline ends. The germline V gene encodes CDR1 SGHRS and CDR2 YFSETQ. The CDR3 nucleotides read TGCGCCAGCAGCCAAGGGGCAACGAACACCGGGGAGCTGTTTTTT. Translated: CASSQGATNTGELFF.

The J gene is TRBJ1-3, the V gene TRBV6-5; no clear D gene. V lost 10 bases, J lost 0 bases, and 13 bases lay in between. Germline assignment: CDR1 MNHEY and CDR2 SVGAGI. The length of the CDR3 is 14 residues. In nucleotides, the CDR3 is TGTGCCACCATATCCTGGGGCTCTGGAAACACCATATATTTT. It specifies CATISWGSGNTIYF.

The V gene is TRBV14, the J gene TRBJ2-1; 7 bases fit TRBD1. Germline V gene sequence: CDR1 SGHDN, CDR2 FVKESK. J lost 0 bases, V lost 0 bases, and 20 bases had no gene match. This CDR3 comprises 22 residues. The CDR3 DNA sequence: TGTGCCAGCAGCCAAGATGGGATTCGGGGACAGCGACTTTCCAGCTCCTACAATGAGCAGTTCTTC. Its translation: CASSQDGIRGQRLSSSYNEQFF.

The rearrangement uses TRBV6-5 and TRBJ2-5; TRBD1 is a possible D gene (6 bases). The CDR3 sequence is 15 residues long. The germline V and J ends were trimmed by 7 bases and 5 bases, with 20 bases remaining between them. The germline CDR1 and CDR2 sequences are MNHEY and SVGAGI. The CDR3 protein is CASNRFGGDRETQYF. CDR3 bases: TGTGCCAGCAATAGATTTGGGGGCGATAGGGAGACCCAGTACTTC.

With respect to this clone: This same CDR3 is encoded by further DNA sequences in the sample. The chain links TRBV7-9 to TRBJ2-7, with 10 bases lining up with TRBD1. The germline CDR1 and CDR2 sequences are SEHNR and FQNEAQ (reference sequence). V gave up 1 base and J gave up 6 bases; unmatched junction bases: 6. This CDR3 region has 15 residues. CDR3 sequence (DNA): TGTGCCAGCAGCTTAGGGACAGGGGGTCAGGGCGAGCAGTACTTC. Encoded protein: CASSLGTGGQGEQYF.

The chain carries TRBV6-5 and TRBJ2-7; D assignment may be TRBD1 or TRBD2 (5 bases each). Germline V gene sequence: CDR1 MNHEY, CDR2 SVGAGI. V lost 0 bases to trimming and J lost 6 bases, with 9 bases between them. The CDR3 has 13 amino acids. The CDR3 DNA reads as TGTGCCAGCAGTTACTCCGGGGCCTCCGAGCAGTACTTC. Translating gives CASSYSGASEQYF.

The chain links TRBV4-1 to TRBJ1-4; TRBD1 might be the D (6 bases). The CDR3 is made up of 14 amino acids. V was trimmed by 3 bases and J by 8 bases, leaving 13 bases between them. CDR1 and CDR2 (germline): MGHRA, YSYEKL. The CDR3 spells CASSQGHRGEKLFF. CDR3 coding DNA: TGCGCCAGCAGCCAGGGACATAGGGGCGAAAAACTGTTTTTT.

This clone has just one count. V usage is TRBV19 and J usage is TRBJ1-3; a possible D gene is TRBD1 (5 bases). V dropped 9 bases and J dropped 8 bases, with 17 bases sitting between them. In germline, CDR1 is LNHDA, CDR2 SQIVND (reference sequence). This CDR3 is built from 13 residues. CDR3 bases: TGTGCCAGCCGGATCTACGGGGCCGACACCATATATTTT. This codes for CASRIYGADTIYF.

V and J are TRBV2 and TRBJ2-7, with TRBD1 matching over 9 bases. The CDR3 contains 15 residues. Germline V gives CDR1 SNHLY, CDR2 FYNNEI. The J segment lost 1 base and the V segment lost 6 bases, leaving 7 bases of the junction unmatched. The CDR3 sequence: CASRRPGQGSYEQYF. CDR3 bases: TGTGCCAGCAGGCGCCCGGGACAGGGTTCCTACGAGCAGTACTTC. The variable domain in full, with the rest retrieved from reference TRBV2 and TRBJ2-7, is EPEVTQTPSHQVTQMGQEVILRCVPISNHLYFYWYRQILGQKVEFLVSFYNNEISEKSEIFDDQFSVERPDGSNFTLKIRSTKLEDSAMYFCASRRPGQGSYEQYFGPGTRLTVT.

Only one count was recorded for this clone. The chain uses TRBV11-2 and TRBJ1-4, with D unclear. CDR1 and CDR2 from the germline V gene are SGHAT and FQNNGV. The CDR3 spans 15 residues. The ends were cut back, 0 bases at V and 4 bases at J, with 9 bases in the middle. The CDR3 region is CASSLETIRNEKLFF. The CDR3 nucleotides are TGTGCCAGCAGCTTAGAAACCATCCGTAATGAAAAACTGTTTTTT.

CDR3 DNA sequence: TGTGCCAGCTCAGACATCTCTGGAAACACCATATATTTT. Translation gives CASSDISGNTIYF. This chain uses TRBV18 with TRBJ1-3; no clear D gene. CDR1 is KGHSH, CDR2 LQKENI, per germline. V was trimmed by 5 bases and J by 0 bases, leaving 5 bases between them. This CDR3 spans 13 amino acids.

The chain links TRBV4-1 to TRBJ2-5, with D tentatively TRBD1 or TRBD2 (5 bases each). The germline CDR1 and CDR2 sequences are MGHRA and YSYEKL. The CDR3 sequence is 18 residues long. V lost 2 bases and J 7 bases, leaving 26 bases between the germline ends. The CDR3 loop reads CASSQHVIPGRTLPTQYF. The CDR3 region has the DNA TGCGCCAGCAGCCAACATGTGATTCCGGGACGGACACTCCCGACCCAGTACTTC.

The V call is TRBV5-1, the J call TRBJ2-3; D possibly matches TRBD1 or TRBD2 (5 bases each). Between the trimmed V and J ends, which lost 0 bases and 5 bases, there was a span of 13 bases. CDR1 and CDR2 from the germline V gene are SGHRS and YFSETQ. The CDR3 has 15 amino acids. This chain's CDR3 is CASSLEGTAGDTQYF. Here the CDR3 DNA reads TGCGCCAGCAGCTTGGAAGGGACCGCGGGAGATACGCAGTATTTT. Full variable domain (outside the CDR3, taken from reference TRBV5-1 and TRBJ2-3): KAGVTQTPRYLIKTRGQQVTLSCSPISGHRSVSWYQQTPGQGLQFLFEYFSETQRNKGNFPGRFSGRQFSNSRSEMNVSTLELGDSALYLCASSLEGTAGDTQYFGPGTRLTVL.

The rearrangement links TRBV11-3 to TRBJ2-2; unclear D gene. V was clipped by 2 bases and J by 2 bases, with 9 bases between them. The CDR3 spans 15 residues. Germline CDR1 is SGHNT and CDR2 is YENEEA. This CDR3 is CASSLSWENTGELFF. CDR3 DNA sequence: TGTGCCAGCAGCTTATCATGGGAAAACACCGGGGAGCTGTTTTTT. The variable domain in full, with the rest retrieved from reference TRBV11-3 and TRBJ2-2, is EAGVVQSPRYKIIEKKQPVAFWCNPISGHNTLYWYLQNLGQGPELLIRYENEEAVDDSQLPKDRFSAERLKGVDSTLKIQPAELGDSAVYLCASSLSWENTGELFFGEGSRLTVL.

Regarding this clone: A junction boundary mismatches the germline segment, possibly from a read error. The chain has TRBV10-3 and TRBJ2-2, with 7 bases identical to TRBD2. The CDR3 sequence is 14 residues long. The V gene's germline CDR1 is ENHRY and CDR2 SYGVKD. Here the CDR3 DNA reads TGTGCCATCACTGAGCGGGGAAACACCGGGGAGCTGTTTTTT. It codes for CAITERGNTGELFF.

The CDR3 region has the DNA TGTGCCAGCAGCGTCCGGGACGGCGTCTACGAGCAGTACTTC. Its protein product is CASSVRDGVYEQYF. The gene calls are TRBV6-5 and TRBJ2-7; D is perhaps TRBD1 or TRBD2 (5 bases each). Germline V CDR1 and CDR2: MNHEY, SVGAGI. With 6 bases removed from V and 3 bases from J, the gap between germline ends came to 15 bases. The CDR3 runs 14 residues.

CDR3 sequence (DNA): TGTGCCAGCAGCTCTTGGACAGGCTCCGCCGGCTACACCTTC. It specifies CASSSWTGSAGYTF. The rearrangement links TRBV9 to TRBJ1-2, with 7 bases lining up with TRBD1. The CDR3 length is 14 residues. Germline V gene lookup returns CDR1 SGDLS and CDR2 YYNGEE. V shed 4 bases and J 8 bases; nucleotides not matched to a gene: 11.

The CDR3 sequence: CASSSGVPRDTEAFF. The CDR3 DNA follows: TGTGCCAGCAGTTCGGGGGTCCCCCGGGACACTGAAGCTTTCTTT. The chain uses TRBV6-1 and TRBJ1-1, with D perhaps TRBD1 (5 bases). The V and J ends lost 5 bases and 3 bases respectively, with 16 bases between them. The CDR3 runs 15 residues. Germline V gene lookup returns CDR1 MNHNS and CDR2 SASEGT.